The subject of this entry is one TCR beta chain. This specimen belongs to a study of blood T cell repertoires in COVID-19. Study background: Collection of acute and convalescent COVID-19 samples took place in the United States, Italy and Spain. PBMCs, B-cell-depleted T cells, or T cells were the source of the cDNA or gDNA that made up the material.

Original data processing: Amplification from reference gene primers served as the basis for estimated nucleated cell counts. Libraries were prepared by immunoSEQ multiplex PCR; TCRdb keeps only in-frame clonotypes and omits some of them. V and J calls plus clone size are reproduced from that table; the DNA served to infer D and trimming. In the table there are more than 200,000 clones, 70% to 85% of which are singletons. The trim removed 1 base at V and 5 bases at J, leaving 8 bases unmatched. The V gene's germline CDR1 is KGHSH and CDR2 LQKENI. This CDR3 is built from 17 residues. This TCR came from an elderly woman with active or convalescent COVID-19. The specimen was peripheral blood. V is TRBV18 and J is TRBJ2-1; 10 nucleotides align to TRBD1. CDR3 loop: CASSPLQGQGINNEQFF. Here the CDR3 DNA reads TGTGCCAGCTCACCACTGCAGGGACAGGGGATAAACAATGAGCAGTTCTTC.